What follows describes a single T cell receptor beta chain. TCRdb re-analysed the 5' RACE reads in MiXCR, keeping a single row per CDR3 protein. The data contain more than 110,000 distinct CDR3 sequences, approximately 26% of them seen just once; the ten biggest clones take up less than 25%. The CDR3 consists of 14 residues. CDR1 is SGHTA, CDR2 FQGNSA, per germline. V lost 3 bases and J lost 7; bases outside the gene matches: 6. This entry is derived from a study of T-cell memory formation after mild COVID-19. This sequence originates from an adult woman who had mild COVID-19 (a few samples of this study predate the infection). Cell type and time point are not known. The V call is TRBV7-2, the J call TRBJ1-2; 9 bases are a match to TRBD1. Material for sequencing was PBMCs or a T cell subset sorted from them (not recorded which). The CDR3 loop is CASSFTGGAVGYTF. The CDR3 bases are TGTGCCAGCAGCTTCACAGGGGGCGCGGTTGGCTACACCTTC.